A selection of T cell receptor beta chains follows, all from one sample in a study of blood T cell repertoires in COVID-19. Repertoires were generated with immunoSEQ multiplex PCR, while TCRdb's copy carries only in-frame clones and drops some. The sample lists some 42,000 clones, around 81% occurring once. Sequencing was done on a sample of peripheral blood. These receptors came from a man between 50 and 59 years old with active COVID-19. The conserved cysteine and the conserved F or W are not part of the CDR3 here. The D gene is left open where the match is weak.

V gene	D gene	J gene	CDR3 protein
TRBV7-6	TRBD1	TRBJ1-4	ASSLGQGVKLF
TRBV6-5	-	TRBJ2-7	ASSTLSSYEQY
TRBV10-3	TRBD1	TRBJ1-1	AITKDRDLSMNTEAF
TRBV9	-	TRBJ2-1	ASTQGAGMNEQF
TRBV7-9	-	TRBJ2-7	ASSLRPYEQY
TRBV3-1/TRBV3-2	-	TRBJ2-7	ASSRNYGGSYEQY
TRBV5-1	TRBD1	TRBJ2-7	ASSLEFMDRGGEQY
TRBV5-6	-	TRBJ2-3	ASSLERRGRLTDTQY
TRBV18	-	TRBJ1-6	ASSPQQDTNSPLH
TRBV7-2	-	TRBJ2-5	ASSLGGQGSQTQY
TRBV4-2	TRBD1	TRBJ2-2	ASSQEPGQGSGELF
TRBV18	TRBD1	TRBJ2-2	ASSPIPGQAQPGELF
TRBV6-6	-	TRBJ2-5	ASSRRDQETQY
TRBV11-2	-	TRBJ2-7	ASSLVSSGRRYEQY
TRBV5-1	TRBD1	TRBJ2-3	ASSLAHLHTGGGTDTQY
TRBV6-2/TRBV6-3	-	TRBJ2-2	ASRPWGDGNTGELF
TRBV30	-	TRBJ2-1	AWRSYNEQF
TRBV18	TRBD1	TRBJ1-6	ASSPVTGGNSPLH
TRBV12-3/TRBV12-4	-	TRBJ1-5	ASSGGIKPQH
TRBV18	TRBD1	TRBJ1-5	ASSQGPPGQVYSNQPQH
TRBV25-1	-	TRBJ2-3	ASSDLQRPTDTQY
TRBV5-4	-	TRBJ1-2	ASSFTYTGIRSYT
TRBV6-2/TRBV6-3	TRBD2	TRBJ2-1	ASSYPASGVWF
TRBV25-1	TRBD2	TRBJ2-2	ASSEQLAGNTGELF
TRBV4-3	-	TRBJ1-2	ASSQAPRGKRDGYT
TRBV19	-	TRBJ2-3	ATQTGAGTDTQY
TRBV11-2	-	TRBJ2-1	ASSAVGGGRSDEQF
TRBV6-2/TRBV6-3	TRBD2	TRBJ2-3	ASSSPRTSGSDTQY
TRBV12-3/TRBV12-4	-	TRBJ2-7	ASRGDISYEQY
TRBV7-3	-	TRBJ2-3	ASSQGGLSTDTQY
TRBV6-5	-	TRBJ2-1	ASSYGLATYNEQF
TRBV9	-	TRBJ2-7	ASSVGAGLGTYEQY
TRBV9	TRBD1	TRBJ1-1	ASSVGDRLNTEAF
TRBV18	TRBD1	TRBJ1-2	ASSQTGQGGNYGYT
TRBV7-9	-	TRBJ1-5	ASSFLGGNQPQH
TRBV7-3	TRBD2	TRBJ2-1	ASSTPPSGSSYNEQF
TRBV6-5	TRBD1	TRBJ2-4	ASSSGTGGNIQY
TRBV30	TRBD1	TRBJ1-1	AWSKNRGTINTEAF
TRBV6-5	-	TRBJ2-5	ASRPRVGETQY
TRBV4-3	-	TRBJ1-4	ASSRIQGGATNEKLF
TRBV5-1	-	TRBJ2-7	ASRAPGFSYEQY
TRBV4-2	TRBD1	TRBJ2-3	ASRSNFDRGGTDTQY
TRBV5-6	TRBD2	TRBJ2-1	ASSPLAGAGNEQF
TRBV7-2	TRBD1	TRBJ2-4	ACRDRVGAKNIQY
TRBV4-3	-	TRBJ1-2	ASSQGAQGNYGYT
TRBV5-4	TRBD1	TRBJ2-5	ASSLTGGETQY
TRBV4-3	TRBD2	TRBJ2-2	ASSQAGGNTGELF
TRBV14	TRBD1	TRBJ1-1	ASSQGSRDRGYVNTEAF
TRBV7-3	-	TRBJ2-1	ASSLLQGSGYNEQF
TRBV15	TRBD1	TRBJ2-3	ATSSGQGTSTDTQY
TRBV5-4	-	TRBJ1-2	ASSSGNYGYT
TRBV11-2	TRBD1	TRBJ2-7	ASSLEEGQGASYEQY
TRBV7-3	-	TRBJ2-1	ASSLWSGRDNEQF
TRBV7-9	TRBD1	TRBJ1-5	ASSVGQGPSNQPQH
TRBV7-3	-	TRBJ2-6	ASSGQGLSGANVLT
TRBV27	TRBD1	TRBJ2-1	ASSPQQGAPYNEQF
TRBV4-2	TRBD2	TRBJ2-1	ASSQPGLAGEARDNEQF
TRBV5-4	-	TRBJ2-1	ASSLALADLQF
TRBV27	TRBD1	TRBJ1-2	ASSFRGPTGLVANYGYT
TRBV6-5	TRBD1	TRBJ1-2	ASSYEGADGYT